The entry that follows covers one T cell receptor (beta chain) sequence. Antigen: not known. The table came from immunoSEQ multiplex PCR; TCRdb's copy has only in-frame clones and leaves some out. The sample contains 80,000 or so clones, 90% of which appear only once. This entry is derived from a study of T cell responses to AZD1222 COVID-19 vaccine. Findings and limits, study-wide: There were repertoire samples only from the period after the peak T cell response. Receipt of two AZD1222 doses was followed by a rise in Spike-specific TCR breadth and depth. Spike-wide vaccine-associated CD4 TCRs dominated at 160-218 and 743-854.

The sequence was obtained from an adult in good health. The sequencing here drew on peripheral blood, taken on day 0 of AZD1222 vaccination.

The CDR3 bases are TGTGCCAGCAGCTCGCAGACAGGGGGCTATGGAAACACCATATATTTT. Amino acid sequence: CASSSQTGGYGNTIYF. The rearrangement links TRBV5-4 to TRBJ1-3; 10 positions agree with TRBD1. The CDR3 loop spans 16 amino acids. From germline, CDR1 is SGHNT and CDR2 YYREEE (reference sequence). After removal of 3 bases from V and 3 bases from J, the junction contained 6 bases not matched to a gene. Supplemented by reference TRBV5-4 and TRBJ1-3, the full variable domain reads ETGVTQSPTHLIKTRGQQVTLRCSSQSGHNTVSWYQQALGQGPQFIFQYYREEENGRGNFPPRFSGLQFPNYSSELNVNALELDDSALYLCASSSQTGGYGNTIYFGEGSWLTVV.